These 2 T cell receptor beta chains share one sample of origin, sequenced in a study of PD-1 blockade in classical Hodgkin lymphoma. The time point: cycle 4 day 1 (C4D1), after more than five weeks of nivolumab. Relapse after autologous stem cell transplantation occurred in every patient, and brentuximab vedotin exposure varied. Magnetic negative selection was used to purify CD4+ T cells from PBMCs that had been thawed. The assay was immunoSEQ multiplex PCR, and TCRdb's table has in-frame clones only and misses some. This sample yields around 37,000 clones, of which 92% are seen a single time; approximately 0.3% belongs to the top ten. Sample: CD4+ T cells from blood, taken before the fourth cycle of nivolumab. The source is a human donor with classical Hodgkin lymphoma.

The chain links TRBV5-1 to TRBJ2-4; 9 nucleotides match TRBD1. Germline V CDR1 and CDR2: SGHRS, YFSETQ. The CDR3 extends over 14 amino acids. The trim removed 5 bases at V and 8 bases at J, leaving 8 bases unmatched. The CDR3 loop reads CASSPGGQGDIQYF. CDR3 in DNA: TGCGCCAGCAGTCCGGGGGGACAGGGCGACATTCAGTACTTC. The complete variable domain, with remaining parts taken from reference TRBV5-1 and TRBJ2-4, reads KAGVTQTPRYLIKTRGQQVTLSCSPISGHRSVSWYQQTPGQGLQFLFEYFSETQRNKGNFPGRFSGRQFSNSRSEMNVSTLELGDSALYLCASSPGGQGDIQYFGAGTRLSVL.

The rearrangement uses TRBV27 and TRBJ1-1; D is possibly TRBD1 (5 bases). The CDR3 loop spans 16 amino acids. CDR1 is MNHEY and CDR2 is SMNVEV in the germline V gene (reference sequence). V lost 5 bases and J 2 bases, leaving 18 bases between the germline ends. The CDR3 nucleotides read TGTGCCAGCAGTCTAACCTCGGGGGAGGATAACACTGAAGCTTTCTTT. Its protein is CASSLTSGEDNTEAFF.